A selection of T cell receptor beta chains follows, all from one sample in a study of blood T cell repertoires in COVID-19. Produced via immunoSEQ multiplex PCR; TCRdb's table is partial and in-frame only. The table lists around 360,000 clones, about 90% of them singletons. The sequencing input was PBMCs or T cells enriched from blood (not recorded which). The receptors here all came from a young woman who had recovered from COVID-19. Each CDR3 is given with its conserved first and last residue. D genes are given only for firm matches. Expanded clones are given a class, and other clones once, few, many or no size at all.

TRBD1 | TRBJ1-2 | - | TRBV4-2 | CASSYRRDRDGYTF | TGTGCCAGCAGCTACAGGAGGGACAGGGATGGCTACACCTTC
- | TRBJ1-1 | - | TRBV5-1 | CASSEGENTEAFF | TGCGCCAGCAGCGAAGGGGAGAACACTGAAGCTTTCTTT
TRBD1 | TRBJ2-1 | - | TRBV6-5 | CASSPQGAHNEQFF | TGTGCCAGCAGCCCACAGGGGGCGCACAATGAGCAGTTCTTC
- | TRBJ2-7 | - | TRBV28 | CASSRPGLNTYEQYF | TGTGCCAGCAGTCGCCCGGGTCTGAATACCTACGAGCAGTACTTC
TRBD1 | TRBJ2-3 | - | TRBV24-1 | CATSRTGRNTDTQYF | TGTGCCACCAGCCGGACAGGGAGGAACACAGATACGCAGTATTTT
TRBD1 | TRBJ1-5 | once | TRBV4-1 | CASSPTGTGGSNQPQHF | TGCGCCAGCAGCCCAACGGGGACAGGGGGTTCAAATCAGCCCCAGCATTTT
- | TRBJ1-2 | - | TRBV20-1 | CSASSEPPFF | TGCAGTGCTAGTAGTGAGCCACCTTTCTTC
- | TRBJ1-2 | - | TRBV10-3 | CAITEGDYGYTF | TGTGCCATCACCGAAGGGGACTATGGCTACACCTTC
- | TRBJ1-5 | - | TRBV5-1 | CASSLGADNQPQHF | TGCGCCAGCAGCTTGGGGGCTGATAATCAGCCCCAGCATTTT
TRBD2 | TRBJ2-1 | once | TRBV27 | CASSFSRGYNEQFF | TGTGCCAGCAGTTTCTCGCGGGGGTACAATGAGCAGTTCTTC
TRBD2 | TRBJ2-1 | - | TRBV7-2 | CASSRPAGVGDNEQFF | TGTGCCAGCAGTCGACCCGCGGGGGTGGGAGACAATGAGCAGTTCTTC
TRBD1 | TRBJ1-3 | - | TRBV2 | CASSVNRGTGNTIYF | TGTGCCAGCAGTGTAAACAGGGGGACTGGAAACACCATATATTTT
- | TRBJ1-5 | few | TRBV23-1 | CASNGGEQPQHF | TGCGCCAGCAATGGAGGGGAACAGCCCCAGCATTTT
- | TRBJ1-2 | - | TRBV2 | CASSVMEVYGYTF | TGTGCCAGCAGTGTGATGGAGGTCTATGGCTACACCTTC
- | TRBJ1-1 | - | TRBV27 | CASSTFTANTEAFF | TGTGCCAGCAGTACCTTCACAGCGAACACTGAAGCTTTCTTT
- | TRBJ2-1 | once | TRBV5-1 | CASSLDSGYNEQFF | TGCGCCAGCAGCTTGGATAGCGGCTACAATGAGCAGTTCTTC
TRBD1 | TRBJ1-1 | - | TRBV28 | CASNTPGQGSSGTEAFF | TGTGCCAGCAACACTCCGGGACAGGGGTCTTCTGGGACTGAAGCTTTCTTT
- | TRBJ1-5 | - | TRBV6-1 | CASSEMTMVGNQPQHF | TGTGCCAGCAGTGAAATGACAATGGTGGGCAATCAGCCCCAGCATTTT
- | TRBJ2-3 | - | TRBV5-1 | CASSLASQGGTDTQYF | TGCGCCAGCAGCTTGGCATCACAGGGGGGGACAGATACGCAGTATTTT
- | TRBJ1-1 | - | TRBV9 | CASSPPGGVMSEAFF | TGTGCCAGCAGCCCCCCGGGAGGCGTTATGTCTGAAGCTTTCTTT
- | TRBJ2-1 | - | TRBV5-4 | CASSLRTGSYNEQFF | TGTGCCAGCAGCTTGAGGACGGGGAGCTACAATGAGCAGTTCTTC
TRBD1 | TRBJ1-5 | once | TRBV27 | CASRRTGYGQPQHF | TGTGCCAGCAGGAGGACAGGGTACGGTCAGCCCCAGCATTTT
TRBD1 | TRBJ1-2 | - | TRBV6-1 | CASSEPGQGANGYTF | TGTGCCAGCAGTGAACCCGGACAGGGGGCAAACGGCTACACCTTC
- | TRBJ2-1 | - | TRBV5-1 | CASSLEIAVGNEQFF | TGCGCCAGCAGCTTGGAAATAGCGGTGGGGAATGAGCAGTTCTTC
- | TRBJ1-3 | - | TRBV13 | CASSRTAESGNTIYF | TGTGCCAGCAGCCGGACAGCAGAATCCGGAAACACCATATATTTT
- | TRBJ2-1 | - | TRBV28 | CASSATGTLNNEQFF | TGTGCCAGCAGTGCTACCGGGACTCTTAACAATGAGCAGTTCTTC
TRBD1 | TRBJ2-3 | - | TRBV19 | CASGPGTGFADTQYF | TGTGCCAGTGGTCCCGGGACAGGTTTCGCAGATACGCAGTATTTT
TRBD2 | TRBJ2-3 | - | TRBV7-6 | CASSLDHSGSRKDTQYF | TGTGCCAGCAGCTTAGATCATAGCGGGAGTCGTAAAGATACGCAGTATTTT
- | TRBJ2-2 | - | TRBV5-1 | CASSPGTSTGELFF | TGCGCCAGCAGCCCGGGGACAAGCACCGGGGAGCTGTTTTTT
- | TRBJ1-1 | - | TRBV9 | CASSPGLRGDTEAFF | TGTGCCAGCAGCCCGGGACTCCGGGGGGACACTGAAGCTTTCTTT
- | TRBJ1-5 | once | TRBV7-2 | CASSPPGGGWHQPQHF | TGTGCCAGCAGCCCTCCGGGGGGGGGTTGGCATCAGCCCCAGCATTTT
- | TRBJ2-2 | - | TRBV6-4 | CASSDWGDTGELFF | TGTGCCAGCAGTGATTGGGGAGACACCGGGGAGCTGTTTTTT
- | TRBJ2-1 | - | TRBV28 | CASSPPGLDYNEQFF | TGTGCCAGCAGTCCGCCAGGGCTCGACTACAATGAGCAGTTCTTC
- | TRBJ2-1 | - | TRBV13 | CASSSRRPALEQFF | TGTGCCAGCAGCTCCCGGCGGCCCGCGTTGGAGCAGTTCTTC
TRBD2 | TRBJ2-1 | - | TRBV6-5 | CASSSPGTSRNEQFF | TGTGCCAGCAGTTCCCCCGGGACTAGTCGAAATGAGCAGTTCTTC
TRBD1 | TRBJ1-2 | - | TRBV10-2 | CASSESGAGGSGYTF | TGCGCCAGCAGTGAGTCTGGGGCAGGGGGTTCTGGCTACACCTTC
- | TRBJ2-1 | - | TRBV19 | CASSTSGVVYNEQFF | TGTGCCAGTAGTACCTCAGGGGTGGTCTACAATGAGCAGTTCTTC
- | TRBJ1-2 | - | TRBV10-3 | CAISEYSNYGYTF | TGTGCCATCAGTGAATACAGCAACTATGGCTACACCTTC
- | TRBJ2-5 | - | TRBV2 | CARKTGQETQYF | TGTGCCAGGAAGACAGGTCAAGAGACCCAGTACTTC
- | TRBJ2-5 | few | TRBV14 | CASSRRGQGGGETQYF | TGTGCCAGCAGCCGACGCGGACAGGGAGGGGGCGAGACCCAGTACTTC
- | TRBJ2-7 | - | TRBV13 | CASSSSFGVQYF | TGTGCCAGCAGCTCCTCATTCGGGGTGCAGTACTTC